This T cell receptor beta chain was sequenced in a study of shared clonotypes between healthy human individuals. Whole-study findings and limits: Shared across several donors were approximately 5% of the naive CD4 clonotypes.

CDR3 length equals 15 residues. With 5 bases clipped from V and 1 base from J, the junction kept 2 bases outside the gene matches. Per germline, CDR1 WSHSY and CDR2 SAAADI. The protocol was immunoSEQ multiplex PCR, while the TCRdb copy is restricted to in-frame clones and leaves out a portion. The sample holds about 1.9 million clones, 80% to 95% seen once. The naive CD8 subset, CD45RO-negative cells positively selected for CCR7, excluded terminally differentiated effector memory CD45RA+ cells. This clone has only one observation. The target antigen is unknown. V usage is TRBV10-2 and J usage is TRBJ2-5; 12 bases line up with TRBD2. This receptor was identified in a young man in good health. Some clones in this sample may be carry-over from other donors' samples. Specimen: naive CD8+ T cells from PBMCs. This CDR3 is CASSRLAGAQETQYF. In DNA form, the CDR3 reads TGCGCCAGCAGTAGACTAGCGGGAGCCCAAGAGACCCAGTACTTC.